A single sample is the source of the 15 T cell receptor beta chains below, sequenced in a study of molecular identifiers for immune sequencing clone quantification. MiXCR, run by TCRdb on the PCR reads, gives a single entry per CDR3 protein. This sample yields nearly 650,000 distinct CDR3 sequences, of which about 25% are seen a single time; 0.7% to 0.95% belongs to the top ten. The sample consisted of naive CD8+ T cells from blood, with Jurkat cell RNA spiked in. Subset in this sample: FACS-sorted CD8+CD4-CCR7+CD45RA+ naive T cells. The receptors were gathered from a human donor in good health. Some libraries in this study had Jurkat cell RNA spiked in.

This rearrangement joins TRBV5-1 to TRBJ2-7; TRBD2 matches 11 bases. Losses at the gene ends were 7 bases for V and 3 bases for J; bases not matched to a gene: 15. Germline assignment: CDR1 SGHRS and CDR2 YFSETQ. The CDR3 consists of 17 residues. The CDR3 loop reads CASGYRALAGGRYEQYF. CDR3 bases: TGCGCCAGCGGCTACAGGGCCCTAGCGGGGGGCCGCTACGAGCAGTACTTC.

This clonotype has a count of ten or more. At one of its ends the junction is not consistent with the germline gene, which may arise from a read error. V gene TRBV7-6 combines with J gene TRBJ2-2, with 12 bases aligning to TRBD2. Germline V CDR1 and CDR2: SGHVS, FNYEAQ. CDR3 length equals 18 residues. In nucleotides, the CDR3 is TGTGCCAGCAGCCCCGGGACTAGCGGGTACTTGAACGCCGGGGAGCTGTTTTTT. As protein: CASSPGTSGYLNAGELFF.

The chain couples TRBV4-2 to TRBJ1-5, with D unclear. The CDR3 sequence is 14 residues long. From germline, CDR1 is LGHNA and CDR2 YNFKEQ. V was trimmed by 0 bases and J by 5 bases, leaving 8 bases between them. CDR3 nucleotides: TGTGCCAGCAGCCAAGAGGCGGCGTATCAGCCCCAGCATTTT. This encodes CASSQEAAYQPQHF.

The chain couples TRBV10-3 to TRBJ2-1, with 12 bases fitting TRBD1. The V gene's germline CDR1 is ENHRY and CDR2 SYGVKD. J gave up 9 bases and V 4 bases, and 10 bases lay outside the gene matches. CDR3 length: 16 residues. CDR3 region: CAISAPGQGALGEQFF. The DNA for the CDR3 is TGTGCCATCAGTGCCCCGGGACAGGGGGCCCTCGGTGAGCAGTTCTTC.

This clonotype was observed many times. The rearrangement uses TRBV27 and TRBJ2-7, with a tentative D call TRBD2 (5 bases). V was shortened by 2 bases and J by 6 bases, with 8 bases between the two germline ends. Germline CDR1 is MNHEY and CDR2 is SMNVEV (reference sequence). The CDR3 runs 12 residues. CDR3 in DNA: TGTGCCAGCAGTTTAACGGGGTCCGAGCAGTACTTC. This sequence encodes CASSLTGSEQYF.

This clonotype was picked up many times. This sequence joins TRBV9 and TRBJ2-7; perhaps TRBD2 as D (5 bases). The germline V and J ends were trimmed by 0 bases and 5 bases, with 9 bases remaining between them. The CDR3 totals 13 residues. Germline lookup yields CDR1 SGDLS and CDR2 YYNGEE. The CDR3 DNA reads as TGTGCCAGCAGCGTAGAGGGAGAGGACGAGCAGTACTTC. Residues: CASSVEGEDEQYF.

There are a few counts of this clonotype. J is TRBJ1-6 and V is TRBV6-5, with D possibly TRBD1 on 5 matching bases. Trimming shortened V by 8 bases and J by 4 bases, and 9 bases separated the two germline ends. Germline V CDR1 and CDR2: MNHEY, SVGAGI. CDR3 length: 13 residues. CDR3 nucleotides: TGTGCCAGCCGGGACCCTTATAATTCACCCCTCCACTTT. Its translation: CASRDPYNSPLHF.

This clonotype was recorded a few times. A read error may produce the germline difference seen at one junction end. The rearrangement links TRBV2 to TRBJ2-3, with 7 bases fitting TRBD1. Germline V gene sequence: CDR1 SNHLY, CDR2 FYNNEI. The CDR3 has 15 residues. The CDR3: CASSDQQGITDTQYF. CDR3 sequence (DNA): TGTGCCAGTAGTGACCAACAGGGGATCACAGATACGCAGTATTTT. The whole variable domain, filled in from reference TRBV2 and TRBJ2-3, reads EPEVTQTPSHQVTQMGQEVILRCVPISNHLYFYWYRQILGQKVEFLVSFYNNEISEKSEIFDDQFSVERPDGSNFTLKIRSTKLEDSAMYFCASSDQQGITDTQYFGPGTRLTVL.

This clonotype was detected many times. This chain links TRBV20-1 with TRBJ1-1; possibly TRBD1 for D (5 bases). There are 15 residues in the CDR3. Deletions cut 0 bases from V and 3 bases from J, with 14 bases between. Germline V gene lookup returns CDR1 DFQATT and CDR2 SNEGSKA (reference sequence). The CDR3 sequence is CSARDYQGRDTEAFF. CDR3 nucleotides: TGCAGTGCTAGAGATTATCAGGGACGGGACACTGAAGCTTTCTTT.

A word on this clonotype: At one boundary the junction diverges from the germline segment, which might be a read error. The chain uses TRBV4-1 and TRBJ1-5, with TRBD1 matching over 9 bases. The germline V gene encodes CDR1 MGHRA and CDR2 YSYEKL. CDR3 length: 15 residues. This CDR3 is CASSQVDRGGEPPHF. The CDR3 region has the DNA TGCGCCAGCAGCCAAGTTGACAGGGGGGGGGAGCCCCCGCATTTT.

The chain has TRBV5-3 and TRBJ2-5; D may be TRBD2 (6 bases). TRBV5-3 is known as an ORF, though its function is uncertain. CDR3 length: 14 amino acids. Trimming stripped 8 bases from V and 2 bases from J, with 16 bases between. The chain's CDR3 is CASRRESAQETQYF. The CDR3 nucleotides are TGTGCCAGCAGGCGGGAATCGGCTCAAGAGACCCAGTACTTC.

The CDR3 sequence is CASSQGLVRSMNTEAFF. For the CDR3, the DNA is TGCGCCAGCAGCCAAGGATTGGTCAGGTCGATGAACACTGAAGCTTTCTTT. V is TRBV4-3 and J is TRBJ1-1; D not certain. The germline CDR1 and CDR2 sequences are LGHNA and YSLEER. This CDR3 is built from 17 residues. The germline V and J ends were trimmed by 1 base and 0 bases, with 15 bases remaining between them.

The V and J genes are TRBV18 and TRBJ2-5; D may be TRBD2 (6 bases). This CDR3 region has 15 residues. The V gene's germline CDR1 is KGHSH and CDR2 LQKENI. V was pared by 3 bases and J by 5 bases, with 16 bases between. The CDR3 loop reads CASSPVSARGETQYF. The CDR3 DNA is TGTGCCAGCTCACCTGTATCAGCCCGGGGGGAGACCCAGTACTTC.

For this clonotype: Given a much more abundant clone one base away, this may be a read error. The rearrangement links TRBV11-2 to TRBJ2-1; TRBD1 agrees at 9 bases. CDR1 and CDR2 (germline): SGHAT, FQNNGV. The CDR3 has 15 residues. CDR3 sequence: CASSQTGGFDNQQFF. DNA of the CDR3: TGTGCCAGCAGCCAAACAGGGGGCTTCGACAATCAGCAGTTCTTC.

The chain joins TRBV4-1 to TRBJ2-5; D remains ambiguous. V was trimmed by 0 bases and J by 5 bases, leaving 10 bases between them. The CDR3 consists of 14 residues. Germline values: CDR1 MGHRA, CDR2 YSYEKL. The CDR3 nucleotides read TGCGCCAGCAGCCAAGAAGGAGCCTGGGAGACCCAGTACTTC. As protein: CASSQEGAWETQYF.